This T cell receptor (beta chain) was recorded in a study of a mutant IDH1 vaccine in newly diagnosed glioma. Profiled with immunoSEQ multiplex PCR; TCRdb holds only in-frame clones, not every one. The sample contains roughly 70,000 clones, 65% to 90% of which appear only once. The germline V gene encodes CDR1 MGHRA and CDR2 YSYEKL. This CDR3 has 18 amino acids. Trimming took 4 bases from V and 0 from J; bases not matched to a gene: 8. Time point denoted: baseline, week 1 (first vaccination visit). Noted treatment: pre-vaccination baseline after standard-of-care therapy. The chain carries TRBV4-1 and TRBJ2-2; 10 nucleotides line up with TRBD2. The sample consisted of PBMCs, taken from a glioma patient treated with radiotherapy, temozolomide or both. This clonotype was obtained from a young man with glioma. The DNA of the CDR3 is TGCGCCAGCAGCCTGGCTAGCGGGGGAAAAACGAACACCGGGGAGCTGTTTTTT. It encodes CASSLASGGKTNTGELFF.